These 10 T cell receptor beta chains were sequenced from one sample in a study of regulatory T cells in long-lasting Graves disease. In building TCR beta libraries, iRepertoire HTBI primers were used together with Arm-PCR of CDR3 regions. TCRdb reprocessed the multiplex PCR reads via MiXCR and lists one record per CDR3 protein. The profile shows about 440,000 distinct CDR3 sequences, around 14% of them singletons. As to time point: newly diagnosed GD, antithyroid drugs for less than 3 months. RNA extracted from PBMCs served as the sequencing template. In addition, the sample was reused for a study of T cells in Graves' hyperthyroidism and ophthalmopathy.

Material: peripheral blood mononuclear cells (PBMCs), obtained at new diagnosis, from a patient treated with antithyroid drugs. The receptors stem from a woman aged 30 to 39 with Graves disease.

This rearrangement joins TRBV20-1 to TRBJ2-5; 9 bases map to TRBD1. The CDR3 sequence is 15 residues long. Germline V gene data show CDR1 as DFQATT and CDR2 as SNEGSKA (reference sequence). Trimming took 7 bases from V and 4 from J; bases not matched to a gene: 13. Written as DNA, the CDR3 is TGCAGTGTTGGAAACCGGGACAGGGAAGGAGAGACCCAGTACTTC. Protein sequence: CSVGNRDREGETQYF.

This chain uses TRBV7-6 with TRBJ2-7, with 12 nucleotides matching TRBD2. The ends lost 4 bases at V and 2 bases at J; junction bases unmatched: 18. Germline CDR1 and CDR2: SGHVS and FNYEAQ. CDR3 size: 20 residues. This CDR3 is CASSWPVGTSGPLLTYEQYF. CDR3 nucleotide sequence: TGTGCCAGCAGCTGGCCGGTAGGGACTAGCGGGCCCCTTCTCACCTACGAGCAGTACTTC.

This clonotype was seen more than once but under ten times. V gene TRBV7-9 combines with J gene TRBJ2-3; the match to TRBD2 covers 13 bases. CDR1 and CDR2 from the germline V gene are SEHNR and FQNEAQ (reference sequence). The CDR3 contains 20 residues. J was trimmed by 2 bases and V by 6 bases; bases with no gene match: 17. The DNA of the CDR3 is TGTGCCAGCAGTCCCGGACTAGCGGGAGTTATTCCCCCTACCACAGATACGCAGTATTTT. It translates to CASSPGLAGVIPPTTDTQYF.

V and J are TRBV30 and TRBJ1-4, with D perhaps TRBD1 (6 bases). V dropped 0 bases and J dropped 0 bases, with 20 bases sitting between them. The CDR3 runs to 19 residues. Germline CDR1 and CDR2: GTSNPN and SVGIG (reference sequence). CDR3 protein: CAWSVLRGRKVATNEKLFF. CDR3 coding DNA: TGTGCCTGGAGTGTACTCCGGGGGCGGAAGGTTGCAACTAATGAAAAACTGTTTTTT.

V gene TRBV5-1 combines with J gene TRBJ2-5, with 7 bases matching TRBD1. The CDR3 has 14 amino acids. Germline assignment: CDR1 SGHRS and CDR2 YFSETQ. The trim removed 3 bases at V and 2 bases at J, leaving 4 bases unmatched. CDR3 sequence (DNA): TGCGCCAGCAGCTCAGGACAGGTACAAGAGACCCAGTACTTC. Encoded protein: CASSSGQVQETQYF.

The sample holds many counts of this clonotype. V is TRBV18 and J is TRBJ1-2, with TRBD1 identical over 7 bases. The length of the CDR3 is 15 residues. CDR1 is KGHSH and CDR2 is LQKENI in the germline V gene. Trimming removed 0 bases from V and 4 bases from J; junction bases left unmatched: 5. The CDR3, as DNA: TGTGCCAGCTCACCACCTCCCGGGACAGCCTATGGCTACACCTTC. Translated: CASSPPPGTAYGYTF.

This clonotype has only a few counts. CDR3 sequence: CASSRQGLLSGANVLTF. DNA of the CDR3: TGTGCCAGTAGTAGACAGGGTCTACTCTCTGGGGCCAACGTCCTGACTTTC. The J gene is TRBJ2-6, the V gene TRBV19, with 7 bases that match TRBD1. This CDR3 comprises 17 residues. Per the germline V gene, CDR1 is LNHDA and CDR2 is SQIVND (reference sequence). V shed 4 bases and J 0 bases; nucleotides not matched to a gene: 6.

This clonotype was counted a few times. The chain recombines TRBV5-1 with TRBJ2-2; TRBD2 agrees at 11 bases. The CDR3 is 18 residues long. V trimming: 4 bases; J trimming: 1 base; junction bases outside the gene matches: 9. CDR1 and CDR2 from the germline V gene are SGHRS and YFSETQ. CDR3 sequence reads: CASSLRPTSGRNTGELFF. CDR3 DNA: TGCGCCAGCAGCCTACGACCCACTAGCGGGAGGAACACCGGGGAGCTGTTTTTT.

The rearrangement uses TRBV29-1 and TRBJ2-7, with D uncertain. The germline V gene encodes CDR1 SQVTM and CDR2 ANQGSEA. The CDR3 has 12 residues. Trimming stripped 4 bases from V and 3 bases from J, with 10 bases between. The CDR3 region is CSVAWGNYEQYF. The CDR3 region has the DNA TGCAGCGTTGCTTGGGGAAACTACGAGCAGTACTTC.

The chain links TRBV12-3 or TRBV12-4 to TRBJ1-4; 8 bases are shared with TRBD1. V was clipped by 7 bases and J by 3 bases; unmatched bases: 7. This CDR3 is 15 amino acids long. CDR3 residues: CASTYRGRANEKLFF. In nucleotides, the CDR3 is TGTGCCAGCACTTACAGGGGGAGGGCTAATGAAAAACTGTTTTTT.